Following are 20 T cell receptor beta chains from one sample sequenced in a study of identical twins. Each CDR3 protein gets one entry after TCRdb re-called the 5' RACE reads with MiXCR. The sample yields a few hundred thousand distinct CDR3 sequences, more than 13% seen once. These same records also appear under a second study, on yellow fever vaccine responses in identical twins.

The sample comprised CD4+ T cells sorted from blood. These receptor sequences come from a woman under 30 in good health.

The rearrangement joins TRBV18 to TRBJ2-7, with 7 nucleotides matching TRBD1. The germline V gene has CDR1 KGHSH and CDR2 LQKENI. The CDR3 has 13 amino acids. V lost 4 bases to trimming and J lost 3 bases; unmatched junction nucleotides: 3. The CDR3 here is CASSQTGIYEQYF. In DNA form, the CDR3 reads TGTGCCAGCTCACAGACAGGGATCTACGAGCAGTACTTC.

This clonotype was detected only a few times. V and J are TRBV6-1 and TRBJ2-2; 8 bases match TRBD2. The J segment lost 4 bases and the V segment lost 5 bases, leaving 9 bases of the junction unmatched. The CDR3 consists of 16 residues. Germline CDR1 MNHNS, CDR2 SASEGT. As DNA, the CDR3 is TGTGCCAGCAGTCCTTTCCCGGGACTAGGCACCGGGGAGCTGTTTTTT. This codes for CASSPFPGLGTGELFF.

The genes are TRBV7-9 and TRBJ2-7; D unclear. The CDR3 contains 12 residues. V was cut by 5 bases and J by 0 bases, with 5 bases left in between. Germline V gene data show CDR1 as SEHNR and CDR2 as FQNEAQ (reference sequence). The CDR3 here is CASSHHSYEQYF. Here the CDR3 DNA reads TGTGCCAGCAGCCACCACTCCTACGAGCAGTACTTC.

The CDR3: CASSQGVGANVLTF. For the CDR3, the DNA is TGTGCCAGCAGCCAAGGGGTTGGGGCCAACGTCCTGACTTTC. This chain links TRBV3-1 with TRBJ2-6; D is undetermined. The CDR3 consists of 14 residues. Trimming took off 1 base at V and 3 bases at J, with 4 bases between the two ends. From germline, CDR1 is LGHDT and CDR2 YNNKEL (reference sequence).

V gene TRBV30 combines with J gene TRBJ2-5; D gene ambiguous. CDR1 is GTSNPN, CDR2 SVGIG, per germline (reference sequence). The ends were cut back, 2 bases at V and 4 bases at J, with 8 bases in the middle. CDR3 length: 12 residues. The CDR3 region is CAWSRKGETQYF. The CDR3, as DNA: TGTGCCTGGAGTAGGAAGGGAGAGACCCAGTACTTC.

This chain links TRBV11-2 with TRBJ1-3; maybe TRBD1 (5 bases). The germline CDR1 and CDR2 sequences are SGHAT and FQNNGV. This CDR3 contains 19 residues. Trimming stripped 6 bases from V and 0 bases from J, with 24 bases between. The CDR3 sequence: CASSPTIPGRKTSGNTIYF. Here the CDR3 DNA reads TGTGCCAGCAGTCCAACCATTCCGGGACGTAAAACCTCTGGAAACACCATATATTTT.

The chain combines TRBV12-3 or TRBV12-4 with TRBJ1-6; TRBD1 matches at 9 bases. With 6 bases clipped from V and 8 bases from J, the junction kept 5 bases outside the gene matches. This CDR3 spans 14 amino acids. Here the CDR3 reads CASSLDRGDSPLHF. The CDR3 DNA is TGTGCCAGCAGCCTCGACAGGGGGGATTCACCCCTCCACTTT.

This chain links TRBV2 with TRBJ1-2; 7 nucleotides align to TRBD1. The CDR3 extends over 13 amino acids. Trimming removed 6 bases from V and 0 bases from J; junction bases left unmatched: 1. CDR1 is SNHLY, CDR2 FYNNEI, per germline. The CDR3 region is CASRTGTNYGYTF. CDR3 bases: TGTGCCAGCAGGACAGGGACTAACTATGGCTACACCTTC.

There are a few counts of this clonotype. CDR3 coding DNA: TGTGCCAGCAATCCCGGGACAGGGAAAGTCAATGAGCAGTTCTTC. Its protein product is CASNPGTGKVNEQFF. The chain couples TRBV28 to TRBJ2-1; TRBD1 agrees at 9 bases. Germline V gene lookup returns CDR1 MDHEN and CDR2 SYDVKM. V lost 7 bases and J lost 6; bases outside the gene matches: 10. The CDR3 contains 15 residues.

The CDR3 protein is CASSLGLDRGIYNEQFF. The CDR3 bases are TGTGCCAGCAGCTTGGGGCTGGACAGGGGAATTTACAATGAGCAGTTCTTC. This chain links TRBV5-5 with TRBJ2-1; 9 nucleotides line up with TRBD1. Germline V gene lookup returns CDR1 SGHKS and CDR2 YYEKEE (reference sequence). The CDR3 consists of 17 residues. The J segment lost 4 bases and the V segment lost 0 bases, leaving 8 bases of the junction unmatched.

The genes are TRBV5-6 and TRBJ2-3, with D unclear. Germline CDR1 is SGHDT and CDR2 is YYEEEE. Trimming left V 0 bases short and J 6 bases short, with 17 bases between. This CDR3 comprises 16 residues. The CDR3 DNA is TGTGCCAGCAGCTTGGGGCTGGGCGACCTTAGTGATACGCAGTATTTT. Its protein product is CASSLGLGDLSDTQYF.

This rearrangement joins TRBV3-1 to TRBJ2-5; the match to TRBD1 covers 8 bases. Per the germline V gene, CDR1 is LGHDT and CDR2 is YNNKEL (reference sequence). The CDR3 has 16 residues. V trimming: 1 base; J trimming: 3 bases; junction bases outside the gene matches: 7. The CDR3 protein is CASSQAPTGVKETQYF. The CDR3 DNA is TGTGCCAGCAGCCAAGCTCCGACAGGGGTTAAAGAGACCCAGTACTTC.

The CDR3, as DNA: TGTGCCAGCAGTTTAGGGGACAGGGGGTACAATGAGCAGTTCTTC. Translation gives CASSLGDRGYNEQFF. The J gene is TRBJ2-1, the V gene TRBV12-3 or TRBV12-4; 11 nucleotides agree with TRBD1. Trimming removed 1 base from V and 4 bases from J; junction bases left unmatched: 0. The length of the CDR3 is 15 residues.

The rearrangement joins TRBV9 to TRBJ2-3; 10 positions match TRBD1. Germline assignment: CDR1 SGDLS and CDR2 YYNGEE. There are 15 residues in the CDR3. With V trimmed by 2 bases and J by 6 bases, 6 bases remained unmatched. The CDR3 coding sequence is TGTGCCAGCAGCGTTTTGTGGGGACAGGGGGATACGCAGTATTTT. This sequence encodes CASSVLWGQGDTQYF.

This clonotype was detected ten times or more. The rearrangement links TRBV14 to TRBJ1-5; no reliable D call. The germline gives CDR1 SGHDN, CDR2 FVKESK. The CDR3 covers 13 residues. Trimming took off 4 bases at V and 5 bases at J, with 9 bases between the two ends. This CDR3 reads CASSRAPYQPQHF. The CDR3 region has the DNA TGTGCCAGCAGCCGTGCACCCTATCAGCCCCAGCATTTT.

The CDR3 protein is CASSYSTGTSGEWTDTQYF. The CDR3 bases are TGTGCCAGCAGTTACTCAACAGGGACTAGCGGAGAGTGGACAGATACGCAGTATTTT. This sequence joins TRBV6-5 and TRBJ2-3, with TRBD2 identical over 11 bases. The CDR3 is 19 residues long. With V trimmed by 0 bases and J by 3 bases, 11 bases remained unmatched. Germline V gives CDR1 MNHEY, CDR2 SVGAGI.

This clonotype was recorded a few times. The rearrangement links TRBV7-6 to TRBJ2-1; possibly TRBD2 for D (7 bases). This CDR3 has 15 residues. Per germline, CDR1 SGHVS and CDR2 FNYEAQ. Trimming took 1 base from V and 5 from J, leaving 12 bases between them. The CDR3 protein is CASSLEGGPNNEQFF. CDR3 DNA: TGTGCCAGCAGCTTAGAGGGGGGGCCAAACAATGAGCAGTTCTTC.

This clonotype was seen a few times. The CDR3: CASSLSGSGSEQYF. In DNA, the CDR3 is TGTGCCAGCAGCTTATCGGGGTCTGGGAGCGAGCAGTACTTC. V usage is TRBV7-9 and J usage is TRBJ2-7; D perhaps matches TRBD2 (5 bases). This CDR3 has 14 residues. Germline CDR1 reads SEHNR; CDR2 reads FQNEAQ (reference sequence). V was cut by 2 bases and J by 6 bases, with 14 bases left in between.

This CDR3 reads CASSLASLRTDTQYF. DNA for the CDR3: TGTGCCAGCAGCTTAGCGTCCCTCCGCACAGATACGCAGTATTTT. The chain combines TRBV7-2 with TRBJ2-3; D unclear. Germline V lookup: CDR1 SGHTA, CDR2 FQGNSA. The CDR3 is made up of 15 amino acids. The ends were cut back, 0 bases at V and 1 base at J, with 8 bases in the middle.

This clonotype was observed a few times. The gene calls are TRBV20-1 and TRBJ2-1; D gene uncertain. There are 15 residues in the CDR3. V lost 0 bases and J 0 bases, leaving 9 bases between the germline ends. Per the germline V gene, CDR1 is DFQATT and CDR2 is SNEGSKA (reference sequence). The CDR3 loop is CSARDLVSSYNEQFF. CDR3 nucleotides: TGCAGTGCTAGAGATCTCGTTTCCTCCTACAATGAGCAGTTCTTC.